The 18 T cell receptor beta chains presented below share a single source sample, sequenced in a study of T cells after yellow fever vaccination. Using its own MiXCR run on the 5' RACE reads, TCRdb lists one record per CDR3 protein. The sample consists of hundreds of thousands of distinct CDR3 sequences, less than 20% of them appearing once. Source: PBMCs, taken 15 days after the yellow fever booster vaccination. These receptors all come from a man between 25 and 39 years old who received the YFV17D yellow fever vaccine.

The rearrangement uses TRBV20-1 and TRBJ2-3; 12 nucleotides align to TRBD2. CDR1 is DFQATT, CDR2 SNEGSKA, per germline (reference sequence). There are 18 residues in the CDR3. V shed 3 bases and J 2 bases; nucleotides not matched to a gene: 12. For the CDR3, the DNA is TGCAGTGCTAGGGGAGGACTAGCGGGACCCCGATACACAGATACGCAGTATTTT. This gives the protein CSARGGLAGPRYTDTQYF.

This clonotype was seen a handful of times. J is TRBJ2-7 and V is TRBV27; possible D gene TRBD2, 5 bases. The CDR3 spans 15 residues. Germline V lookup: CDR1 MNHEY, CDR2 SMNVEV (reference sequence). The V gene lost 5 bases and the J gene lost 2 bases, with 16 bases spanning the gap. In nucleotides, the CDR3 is TGTGCCAGCAGTCCGCTAAGCGGACCTGCCTACGAGCAGTACTTC. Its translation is CASSPLSGPAYEQYF.

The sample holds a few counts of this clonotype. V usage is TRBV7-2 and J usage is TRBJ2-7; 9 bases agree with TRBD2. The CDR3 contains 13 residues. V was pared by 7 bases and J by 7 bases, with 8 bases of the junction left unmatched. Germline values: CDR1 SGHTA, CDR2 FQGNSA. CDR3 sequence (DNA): TGTGCCAGCACTATCCAACTAGCGGGTGAGCAGTACTTC. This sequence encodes CASTIQLAGEQYF. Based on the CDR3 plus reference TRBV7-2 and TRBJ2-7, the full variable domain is GAGVSQSPSNKVTEKGKDVELRCDPISGHTALYWYRQSLGQGLEFLIYFQGNSAPDKSGLPSDRFSAERTGGSVSTLTIQRTQQEDSAVYLCASTIQLAGEQYFGPGTRLTVT.

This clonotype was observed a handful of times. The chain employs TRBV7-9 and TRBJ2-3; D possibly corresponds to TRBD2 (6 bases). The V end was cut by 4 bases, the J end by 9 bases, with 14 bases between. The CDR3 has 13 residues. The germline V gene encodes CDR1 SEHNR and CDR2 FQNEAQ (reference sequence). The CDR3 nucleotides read TGTGCCAGCAGCTCGGTCGGCGGGAAGACGCAGTATTTT. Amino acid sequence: CASSSVGGKTQYF.

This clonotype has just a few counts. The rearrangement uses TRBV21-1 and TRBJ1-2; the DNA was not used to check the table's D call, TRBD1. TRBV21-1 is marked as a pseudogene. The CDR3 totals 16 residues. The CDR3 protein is CASSNGYRAPHYGYTF. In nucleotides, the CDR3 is TGTGCCAGCAGCAATGGATACAGGGCGCCCCACTATGGCTACACCTTC.

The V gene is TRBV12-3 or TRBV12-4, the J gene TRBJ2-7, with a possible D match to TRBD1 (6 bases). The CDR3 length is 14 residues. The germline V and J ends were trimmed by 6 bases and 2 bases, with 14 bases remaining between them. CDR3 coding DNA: TGTGCCAGCAGCTCTACAGGGAACCCCTACGAGCAGTACTTC. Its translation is CASSSTGNPYEQYF.

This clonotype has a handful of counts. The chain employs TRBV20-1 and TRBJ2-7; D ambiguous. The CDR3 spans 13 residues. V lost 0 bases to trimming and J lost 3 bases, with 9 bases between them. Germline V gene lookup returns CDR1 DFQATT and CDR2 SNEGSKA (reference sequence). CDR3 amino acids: CSARDPGIYEQYF. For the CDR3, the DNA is TGCAGTGCTAGAGATCCAGGTATCTACGAGCAGTACTTC.

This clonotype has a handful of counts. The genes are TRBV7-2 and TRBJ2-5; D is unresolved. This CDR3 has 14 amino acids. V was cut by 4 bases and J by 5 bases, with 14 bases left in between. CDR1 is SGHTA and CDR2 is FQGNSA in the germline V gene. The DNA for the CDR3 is TGTGCCAGCAGCTCTAGTTTGTCTCGGGAGACCCAGTACTTC. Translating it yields CASSSSLSRETQYF.

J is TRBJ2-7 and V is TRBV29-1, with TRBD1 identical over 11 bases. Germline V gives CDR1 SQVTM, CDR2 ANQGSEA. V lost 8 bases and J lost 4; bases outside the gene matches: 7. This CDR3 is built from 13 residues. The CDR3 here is CSIPGQGAYEQYF. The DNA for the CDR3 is TGCAGCATTCCTGGACAGGGGGCGTACGAGCAGTACTTC.

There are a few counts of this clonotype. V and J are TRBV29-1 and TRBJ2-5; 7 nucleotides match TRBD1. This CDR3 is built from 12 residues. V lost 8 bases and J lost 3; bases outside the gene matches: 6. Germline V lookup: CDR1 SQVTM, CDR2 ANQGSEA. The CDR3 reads CSTSGGKETQYF. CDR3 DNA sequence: TGCAGCACATCAGGGGGAAAAGAGACCCAGTACTTC.

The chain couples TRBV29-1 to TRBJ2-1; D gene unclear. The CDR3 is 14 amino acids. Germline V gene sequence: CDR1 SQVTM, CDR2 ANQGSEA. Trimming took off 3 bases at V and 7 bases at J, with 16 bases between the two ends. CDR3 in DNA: TGCAGCGTTGATACCTGGACCGGGTCTAATGAGCAGTTCTTC. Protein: CSVDTWTGSNEQFF.

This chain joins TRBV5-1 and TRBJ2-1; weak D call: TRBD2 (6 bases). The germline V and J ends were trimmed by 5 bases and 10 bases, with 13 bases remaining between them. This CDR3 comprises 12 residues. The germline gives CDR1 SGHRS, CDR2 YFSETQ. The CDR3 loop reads CASSLEGREQFF. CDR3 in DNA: TGCGCCAGCAGTCTCGAGGGGAGGGAGCAGTTCTTC. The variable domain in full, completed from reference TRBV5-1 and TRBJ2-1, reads KAGVTQTPRYLIKTRGQQVTLSCSPISGHRSVSWYQQTPGQGLQFLFEYFSETQRNKGNFPGRFSGRQFSNSRSEMNVSTLELGDSALYLCASSLEGREQFFGPGTRLTVL.

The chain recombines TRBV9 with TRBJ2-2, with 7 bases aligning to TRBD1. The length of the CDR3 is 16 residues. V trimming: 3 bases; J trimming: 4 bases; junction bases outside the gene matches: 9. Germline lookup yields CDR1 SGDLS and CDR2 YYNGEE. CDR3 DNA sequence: TGTGCCAGCAGCGCGAGACAGGGTGGCGGCACCGGGGAGCTGTTTTTT. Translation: CASSARQGGGTGELFF. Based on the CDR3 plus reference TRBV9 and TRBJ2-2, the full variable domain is DSGVTQTPKHLITATGQRVTLRCSPRSGDLSVYWYQQSLDQGLQFLIQYYNGEERAKGNILERFSAQQFPDLHSELNLSSLELGDSALYFCASSARQGGGTGELFFGEGSRLTVL.

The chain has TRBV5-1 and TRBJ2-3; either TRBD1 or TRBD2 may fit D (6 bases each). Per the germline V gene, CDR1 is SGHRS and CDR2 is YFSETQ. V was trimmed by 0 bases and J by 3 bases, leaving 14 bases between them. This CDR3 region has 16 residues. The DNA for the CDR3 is TGCGCCAGCAGCTTGGTAGTGACGGGGGCAACAGATACGCAGTATTTT. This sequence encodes CASSLVVTGATDTQYF.

CDR3 coding DNA: TGTGCCAGCAAAGGAGCGGCGAACACCGGGGAGCTGTTTTTT. It codes for CASKGAANTGELFF. This rearrangement joins TRBV2 to TRBJ2-2, with a possible D match to TRBD2 (5 bases). Per the germline V gene, CDR1 is SNHLY and CDR2 is FYNNEI. The CDR3 is made up of 14 amino acids. Between the trimmed V and J ends, which lost 7 bases and 0 bases, there was a span of 9 bases. The full variable domain, in which reference TRBV2 and TRBJ2-2 provide the parts outside the CDR3, is EPEVTQTPSHQVTQMGQEVILRCVPISNHLYFYWYRQILGQKVEFLVSFYNNEISEKSEIFDDQFSVERPDGSNFTLKIRSTKLEDSAMYFCASKGAANTGELFFGEGSRLTVL.

The CDR3 region has the DNA TGCGCCAGCAGCTTGACTCTAGCGGGAGAGTCCGATGAGCAGTTCTTC. Translation: CASSLTLAGESDEQFF. The genes are TRBV5-1 and TRBJ2-1; 10 bases are shared with TRBD2. The J segment lost 8 bases and the V segment lost 1 base, leaving 9 bases of the junction unmatched. Germline V gives CDR1 SGHRS, CDR2 YFSETQ. The CDR3 loop spans 16 amino acids.

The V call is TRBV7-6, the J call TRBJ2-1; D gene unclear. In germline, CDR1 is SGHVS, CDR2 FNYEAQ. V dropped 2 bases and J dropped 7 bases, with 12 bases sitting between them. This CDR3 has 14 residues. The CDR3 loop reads CASSLTRPSNEQFF. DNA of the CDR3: TGTGCCAGCAGCTTAACCCGGCCCTCGAATGAGCAGTTCTTC.

The CDR3: CASSPGQNNQPQHF. The DNA for the CDR3 is TGTGCCAGCAGTCCTGGACAGAACAATCAGCCCCAGCATTTT. V usage is TRBV28 and J usage is TRBJ1-5; D perhaps matches TRBD1 (6 bases). Between the trimmed V and J ends, which lost 5 bases and 3 bases, there was a span of 11 bases. CDR1 MDHEN and CDR2 SYDVKM come from the germline V gene. There are 14 residues in the CDR3.